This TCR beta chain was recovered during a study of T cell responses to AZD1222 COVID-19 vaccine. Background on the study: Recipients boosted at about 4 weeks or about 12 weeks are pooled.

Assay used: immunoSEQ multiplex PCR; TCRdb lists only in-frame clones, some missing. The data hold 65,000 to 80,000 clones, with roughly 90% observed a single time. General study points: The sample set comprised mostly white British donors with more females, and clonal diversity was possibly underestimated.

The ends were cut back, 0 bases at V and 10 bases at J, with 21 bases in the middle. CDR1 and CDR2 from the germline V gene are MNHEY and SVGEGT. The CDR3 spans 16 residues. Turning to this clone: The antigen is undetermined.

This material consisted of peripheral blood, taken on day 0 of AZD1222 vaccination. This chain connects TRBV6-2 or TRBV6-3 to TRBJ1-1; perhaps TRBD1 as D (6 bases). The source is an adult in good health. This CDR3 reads CASSYSYSVTGSGAFF. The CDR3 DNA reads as TGTGCCAGCAGTTACTCGTATTCTGTCACAGGGAGCGGAGCTTTCTTT.